This TCR beta chain was captured by sequencing in a study of blood T cell repertoires in COVID-19. On the study more broadly: Spain, Italy and the United States supplied samples that represented acute and convalescent COVID-19. Sample material is recorded as cDNA or gDNA derived from T cells, B-cell-depleted T cells, or PBMCs.

This CDR3 is 14 amino acids long. V was pared by 4 bases and J by 9 bases, with 19 bases between. Germline CDR1 and CDR2: SGHRS and YFSETQ. In the original workflow: Counts of nucleated cells, estimated from reference gene primer amplification, were obtained. Assay: immunoSEQ multiplex PCR; the TCRdb copy retains only in-frame clones and omits some. That table gives V, J and clone size, and the DNA gave D and trimming. The repertoire holds 70,000 to 90,000 clones, 70% to 90% seen once, with over 10% in the top ten. The sample taken for sequencing was peripheral blood. The V and J genes are TRBV5-1 and TRBJ1-2; TRBD1 might be the D (6 bases). The clonotype comes from a human donor in a cohort sampled during active COVID-19. The DNA for the CDR3 is TGCGCCAGCAGCCCTGAGTGGACAGCCGACAGCTACACCTTC. Translating it yields CASSPEWTADSYTF.